This TCR beta chain was sequenced for a study of post-analysis software for immune sequencing data. Study-level information: In terms of disease course, relapsing-remitting, secondary progressive and progressive-relapsing multiple sclerosis were included. Regarding the study as a whole: TRBV segments more frequent in patients than in controls numbered about 5 and included TRBV5-6, TRBV5-1 and TRBV20-1. Same-batch samples co-clustered strongly by F measure.

About this clonotype: No antigen is known for it.

The library was made from cDNA and included unique molecular identifiers. Starting from approximately 0.95 to 9.8 million T cells, the study yielded a few hundred thousand cDNA molecules. TCRdb re-derived calls from the PCR reads in MiXCR, one entry per CDR3 protein. The sample records 170,000 or so distinct CDR3 sequences, about 30% being singletons. Germline CDR1 MDHEN, CDR2 SYDVKM. The V and J ends lost 3 bases and 9 bases, in that order; junction bases with no gene match: 14. This CDR3 region has 16 residues. This chain joins TRBV28 and TRBJ2-1, with 7 bases identical to TRBD2. The sample taken for sequencing was blood. The receptor's source is a girl aged 5 to 17 with multiple sclerosis. CDR3: CASSFMPSGGMVEQFF. The DNA of the CDR3 is TGTGCCAGCAGTTTCATGCCTAGCGGAGGAATGGTTGAGCAGTTCTTC.